These 14 T cell receptor beta chains share one sample of origin, sequenced in a study of identical twins. TCRdb itself ran the 5' RACE reads through MiXCR, one entry per CDR3 protein. The sample includes fewer than 500,000 distinct CDR3 sequences, approximately 15% of them seen just once. The same data also contributed to another study, on yellow fever vaccine responses in identical twins.

Source material: CD4+ T cells sorted from blood. The receptor source for this set is a woman younger than 35 in good health.

This clonotype was seen only a few times. J is TRBJ2-7 and V is TRBV3-1; D unclear. V dropped 1 base and J dropped 6 bases, with 13 bases sitting between them. Germline lookup yields CDR1 LGHDT and CDR2 YNNKEL (reference sequence). This CDR3 region has 14 residues. Here the CDR3 reads CASSQVDSSTEQYF. CDR3 coding DNA: TGTGCCAGCAGCCAAGTGGATAGCTCTACCGAGCAGTACTTC.

This clonotype was found a few times. This chain links TRBV11-1 with TRBJ2-2; TRBD2 aligns across 10 bases. The CDR3 totals 17 residues. The V gene's germline CDR1 is SGHAT and CDR2 FQDESV (reference sequence). V lost 1 base and J lost 7; bases outside the gene matches: 9. As DNA, the CDR3 is TGTGCCAGCAGCTTAGTGGGACTAGCGAGCCCGGTCGGGGAGCTGTTTTTT. This gives the protein CASSLVGLASPVGELFF.

The V and J genes are TRBV20-1 and TRBJ2-5; D is undetermined. The germline CDR1 and CDR2 sequences are DFQATT and SNEGSKA (reference sequence). V gave up 1 base and J gave up 5 bases, with 11 bases separating them. The CDR3 contains 13 residues. The CDR3 loop reads CSARGWVSETQYF. The CDR3 bases are TGCAGTGCTAGAGGGTGGGTTTCGGAGACCCAGTACTTC.

J is TRBJ2-2 and V is TRBV28, with 9 nucleotides matching TRBD2. Germline V CDR1 and CDR2: MDHEN, SYDVKM. This CDR3 region has 18 residues. Unmatched junction bases numbered 15, after V lost 6 bases and J lost 4 bases. CDR3 protein: CASRSGLRAGGPTGELFF. The DNA of the CDR3 is TGTGCCAGCAGGTCGGGATTGCGGGCGGGAGGGCCCACCGGGGAGCTGTTTTTT.

This clonotype was recorded at least ten times. The V gene is TRBV7-9, the J gene TRBJ1-4, with D unresolved. The CDR3 spans 17 residues. CDR1 is SEHNR and CDR2 is FQNEAQ in the germline V gene (reference sequence). V gave up 5 bases and J gave up 4 bases, with 20 bases separating them. Here the CDR3 DNA reads TGTGCCAGCAGCCGTAAAATAGGAGACGGCCGTAATGAAAAACTGTTTTTT. This translates into CASSRKIGDGRNEKLFF.

The CDR3 reads CASSLAGQGPTGSQETQYF. The CDR3 DNA follows: TGTGCCAGCAGTTTAGCTGGACAGGGACCCACCGGCTCACAAGAGACCCAGTACTTC. This chain uses TRBV12-3 or TRBV12-4 with TRBJ2-5; 8 bases are a match to TRBD1. There are 19 residues in the CDR3. With 0 bases clipped from V and 2 bases from J, the junction kept 14 bases outside the gene matches.

This clonotype was observed a handful of times. The rearrangement uses TRBV18 and TRBJ1-6, with D unclear. Germline V CDR1 and CDR2: KGHSH, LQKENI. V lost 2 bases and J 5 bases, leaving 4 bases between the germline ends. There are 13 residues in the CDR3. CDR3 coding DNA: TGTGCCAGCTCACCAGATAATAATTCACCCCTCCACTTT. Translating gives CASSPDNNSPLHF.

This clonotype was seen repeatedly, ten times or more. The chain recombines TRBV4-3 with TRBJ2-7; TRBD2 aligns across 9 bases. From germline, CDR1 is LGHNA and CDR2 YSLEER. The CDR3 runs 16 residues. Trimming at V came to 0 bases and at J to 0 bases, leaving 3 bases not matched to a gene. The CDR3 is CASSQETSGFSYEQYF. In DNA, the CDR3 is TGCGCCAGCAGCCAAGAGACTAGCGGATTCTCCTACGAGCAGTACTTC.

This chain links TRBV27 with TRBJ2-3; D is uncertain. This CDR3 is 15 amino acids long. Germline V gene data show CDR1 as MNHEY and CDR2 as SMNVEV (reference sequence). Trimming pared 5 bases from V and 0 bases from J, leaving 12 bases between. CDR3 region: CASSPLTSSTDTQYF. The CDR3, as DNA: TGTGCCAGCAGTCCCTTGACATCGAGCACAGATACGCAGTATTTT.

This clonotype was picked up a small number of times. The chain employs TRBV29-1 and TRBJ2-2, with 10 nucleotides matching TRBD1. Germline V lookup: CDR1 SQVTM, CDR2 ANQGSEA. After removal of 7 bases from V and 6 bases from J, the junction contained 5 bases not matched to a gene. The CDR3 sequence is 13 residues long. Written as DNA, the CDR3 is TGCAGCGGCGGACAGGGGGGATCCGGGGAGCTGTTTTTT. Translated: CSGGQGGSGELFF.

The chain has TRBV7-2 and TRBJ2-1, with 8 bases matching TRBD1. V shed 7 bases, J shed 8 bases, and the junction held 7 bases outside the gene matches. The CDR3 has 13 residues. In germline, CDR1 is SGHTA, CDR2 FQGNSA. CDR3 residues: CASTPGGYYEQFF. DNA for the CDR3: TGTGCCAGCACCCCAGGGGGCTATTATGAGCAGTTCTTC.

This clonotype was counted a few times. The chain links TRBV15 to TRBJ2-1; the D is unclear. This CDR3 comprises 14 residues. The germline V and J ends were trimmed by 1 base and 2 bases, with 6 bases remaining between them. The germline V gene has CDR1 LNHNV and CDR2 YYDKDF (reference sequence). CDR3 DNA: TGTGCCACCAGCAGAGTCCGAACCTACAATGAGCAGTTCTTC. It yields the protein CATSRVRTYNEQFF.

This chain links TRBV27 with TRBJ2-5, with 12 positions matching TRBD2. The CDR3 is 16 amino acids. The trim removed 5 bases at V and 2 bases at J, leaving 6 bases unmatched. From germline, CDR1 is MNHEY and CDR2 SMNVEV (reference sequence). CDR3 residues: CASSQLAGGLQETQYF. DNA of the CDR3: TGTGCCAGCAGTCAACTAGCGGGGGGCCTACAAGAGACCCAGTACTTC.

This chain uses TRBV20-1 with TRBJ1-6; 7 bases align to TRBD1. CDR1 is DFQATT, CDR2 SNEGSKA, per germline (reference sequence). After removal of 5 bases from V and 7 bases from J, the junction contained 5 bases not matched to a gene. This CDR3 is built from 13 residues. The CDR3 DNA sequence: TGCAGTGCTGGGACAGAGTACAATTCACCCCTCCACTTT. Protein sequence: CSAGTEYNSPLHF.